The text below deals with one TCR beta chain. Antigen: not known. This sample stems from a study of STAT3 mutations in large granular lymphocyte leukemia. Findings and caveats of the study: Every T-cell large granular lymphocyte leukemia patient had at least one immunodominant TCR beta clonotype. Samples missed the first appearance of the clone. A small but highly pathogenic clone may have been missed.

Profiling relied on immunoSEQ multiplex PCR, and the TCRdb table lists in-frame clones only, not all of them. The repertoire holds about 9,200 clones, with more than 75% as singletons. The CDR3 has 15 residues. V was cut by 6 bases and J by 1 base, with 16 bases left in between. Germline CDR1 MDHEN, CDR2 SYDVKM. Material: peripheral blood mononuclear cells. The receptor's source is a man aged 60 to 69 with T-cell large granular lymphocyte leukemia. Some clones in this sample may be carry-over from other donors' samples. The V gene is TRBV28, the J gene TRBJ2-7, with D perhaps being TRBD1 or TRBD2 (6 bases each). The CDR3 loop is CASSRSGGGSYEQYF. The CDR3 coding sequence is TGTGCCAGCAGCCGAAGCGGAGGGGGTTCCTACGAGCAGTACTTC.